This T cell receptor beta chain emerged from a study of cytomegalovirus exposure and HLA in healthy donors. Across the whole study: Genotyping showed around 80% of 350 to 400 donors falling in the Caucasian-associated ancestry cluster. Broader study findings: Near-uniform donor sequencing depth was presumed by presence/absence analyses. In a later analysis, the majority of CMV-associated beta chains seemingly showed HLA restriction. CMV antigen specificity was confirmed in vitro for a few CMV-associated chains.

CDR1 MRHNA and CDR2 SNTAGT come from the germline V gene. This CDR3 contains 14 residues. V was clipped by 5 bases and J by 6 bases; unmatched bases: 2. 60 Vbeta and 13 Jbeta primers were used in PCR. This table comes from immunoSEQ multiplex PCR, and its TCRdb copy is limited to in-frame clones, with some not included. The table includes about 130,000 clones, approximately 78% detected once. This clone turned up a few times. Its antigen is currently unknown. V usage is TRBV6-4 and J usage is TRBJ1-6; 9 nucleotides agree with TRBD1. Sequencing input: PBMCs. The sequence came from a woman aged 40-49 years in good health and CMV-seropositive. The CDR3 sequence: CASSLQGANSPLHF. The DNA for the CDR3 is TGTGCCAGCAGTTTACAGGGGGCTAATTCACCCCTCCACTTT.